One sample yielded the 21 T cell receptor beta chains listed below, sequenced in a study of cytomegalovirus exposure and HLA in healthy donors. PCR was performed using 60 Vbeta and 13 Jbeta primers. Sequencing was performed with immunoSEQ multiplex PCR; in TCRdb, only in-frame clones are kept and a portion is missing. The data show some 200,000 clones, approximately 78% seen once. Sequences were obtained from PBMCs. Every receptor here comes from a woman between 45 and 65 years old in good health and CMV-seropositive.

The chain joins TRBV28 to TRBJ1-3; D gene unclear. CDR1 and CDR2 from the germline V gene are MDHEN and SYDVKM. The CDR3 loop spans 15 amino acids. Trimming removed 3 bases at V and 0 bases at J, with 9 bases between. CDR3 in amino acids: CASSLNRVSGNTIYF. The CDR3 nucleotides read TGTGCCAGCAGTTTGAACCGGGTCTCTGGAAACACCATATATTTT. Supplemented by reference TRBV28 and TRBJ1-3, the full variable domain reads DVKVTQSSRYLVKRTGEKVFLECVQDMDHENMFWYRQDPGLGLRLIYFSYDVKMKEKGDIPEGYSVSREKKERFSLILESASTNQTSMYLCASSLNRVSGNTIYFGEGSWLTVV.

The J gene is TRBJ1-3, the V gene TRBV5-4; D is unresolved. CDR1 SGHNT and CDR2 YYREEE come from the germline V gene (reference sequence). Trimming took 0 bases from V and 4 from J, leaving 11 bases between them. The CDR3 is made up of 15 amino acids. The CDR3 coding sequence is TGTGCCAGCAGCTTGGATGCGGGTGCCGGAAACACCATATATTTT. Its translation is CASSLDAGAGNTIYF.

This clone was found once. J is TRBJ2-2 and V is TRBV7-2; 7 bases line up with TRBD1. The trim removed 1 base at V and 7 bases at J, leaving 6 bases unmatched. CDR1 is SGHTA, CDR2 FQGNSA, per germline. This CDR3 is built from 15 residues. DNA for the CDR3: TGTGCCAGCAGCTTAGTCAGGGGGTTGGGCGGGGAGCTGTTTTTT. It encodes CASSLVRGLGGELFF.

The chain has TRBV5-4 and TRBJ2-5; TRBD2 agrees at 9 bases. CDR1 is SGHNT, CDR2 YYREEE, per germline (reference sequence). This CDR3 is 14 amino acids long. V gave up 0 bases and J gave up 5 bases; unmatched junction bases: 2. The chain's CDR3 is CASSLDLAGETQYF. The CDR3 DNA reads TGTGCCAGCAGCTTGGATCTAGCGGGGGAGACCCAGTACTTC.

This clone was detected a few times. The genes are TRBV28 and TRBJ1-1; 9 bases are shared with TRBD1. The CDR3 runs 14 residues. V lost 7 bases and J lost 1; bases outside the gene matches: 4. Germline V CDR1 and CDR2: MDHEN, SYDVKM. The CDR3 DNA reads TGTGCCAGCACTCCGGGACAGGGGAACACTGAAGCTTTCTTT. Translating it yields CASTPGQGNTEAFF.

The V gene is TRBV7-3, the J gene TRBJ2-1; D uncertain. The CDR3 extends over 14 amino acids. V lost 5 bases and J 0 bases, leaving 8 bases between the germline ends. The germline CDR1 and CDR2 sequences are SGHTA and FQGTGA. The CDR3 region is CASSPGSSYNEQFF. As DNA, the CDR3 is TGTGCCAGCAGCCCAGGTAGCTCCTACAATGAGCAGTTCTTC.

Here the CDR3 reads CASSLSRDRGPSYEQYF. In DNA form, the CDR3 reads TGTGCCAGCAGCCTTAGCCGGGACAGGGGACCCTCCTACGAGCAGTACTTC. The chain is built from TRBV14 and TRBJ2-7; the match to TRBD1 covers 10 bases. The germline V gene has CDR1 SGHDN and CDR2 FVKESK. V lost 4 bases to trimming and J lost 0 bases; unmatched junction nucleotides: 9. The CDR3 consists of 17 residues.

This clone was detected a few times. The V gene is TRBV15, the J gene TRBJ2-3; no clear D. The CDR3 contains 16 residues. V shed 0 bases and J shed 0 bases, with 10 bases lying between them. The germline V gene encodes CDR1 LNHNV and CDR2 YYDKDF (reference sequence). The CDR3 DNA reads as TGTGCCACCAGCAGAGATCGAGCCACTAGCACAGATACGCAGTATTTT. Translated, it gives CATSRDRATSTDTQYF.

This clone was counted between two and nine times. The V call is TRBV7-8, the J call TRBJ2-5, with D maybe TRBD2 (6 bases). V dropped 7 bases and J dropped 4 bases, with 16 bases sitting between them. The CDR3 is 14 residues long. Germline V gives CDR1 SGHVS, CDR2 FQNEAQ. CDR3 residues: CASTGGIGGETQYF. CDR3 DNA sequence: TGTGCCAGCACTGGAGGGATCGGAGGAGAGACCCAGTACTTC.

The chain is built from TRBV5-4 and TRBJ1-4; D might be TRBD1 (6 bases). V was trimmed by 4 bases and J by 6 bases, leaving 13 bases between them. Per the germline V gene, CDR1 is SGHNT and CDR2 is YYREEE (reference sequence). This CDR3 spans 14 amino acids. The CDR3 bases are TGTGCCAGCAGCATCGACAGGAGAGATGAAAAACTGTTTTTT. Translated: CASSIDRRDEKLFF.

In this sample, this clone turned up a few times. The chain combines TRBV2 with TRBJ1-6; no clear D gene. Germline V gene lookup returns CDR1 SNHLY and CDR2 FYNNEI. The CDR3 spans 13 residues. V was cut by 0 bases and J by 11 bases, with 8 bases left in between. Here the CDR3 reads CASSEARETPLHF. Here the CDR3 DNA reads TGTGCCAGCAGTGAAGCACGCGAGACACCCCTCCACTTT.

This clone is a singleton in its sample. J is TRBJ2-7 and V is TRBV7-2, with TRBD1 as a possible D gene (5 bases). The V gene's germline CDR1 is SGHTA and CDR2 FQGNSA. V lost 1 base to trimming and J lost 3 bases, with 13 bases between them. The CDR3 sequence is 15 residues long. The CDR3 sequence is CASSLGQGSNYEQYF. The CDR3 bases are TGTGCCAGCAGCTTAGGGCAGGGATCGAACTACGAGCAGTACTTC.

This rearrangement joins TRBV10-3 to TRBJ2-7, with 7 bases that match TRBD1. The CDR3 runs to 12 residues. The germline CDR1 and CDR2 sequences are ENHRY and SYGVKD. Unmatched junction bases numbered 5, after V lost 10 bases and J lost 2 bases. The CDR3 region has the DNA TGTGCCACCCGGGACAGCCCCTACGAGCAGTACTTC. Amino acid sequence: CATRDSPYEQYF.

This chain uses TRBV2 with TRBJ1-2; TRBD1 aligns across 7 bases. CDR3 length: 14 residues. Germline CDR1 reads SNHLY; CDR2 reads FYNNEI. The J segment lost 0 bases and the V segment lost 3 bases, leaving 1 base of the junction unmatched. The DNA of the CDR3 is TGTGCCAGCAGTGAGGGGACAGCTAACTATGGCTACACCTTC. It encodes CASSEGTANYGYTF. Filled out from reference TRBV2 and TRBJ1-2, the complete variable domain reads EPEVTQTPSHQVTQMGQEVILRCVPISNHLYFYWYRQILGQKVEFLVSFYNNEISEKSEIFDDQFSVERPDGSNFTLKIRSTKLEDSAMYFCASSEGTANYGYTFGSGTRLTVV.

This sequence joins TRBV19 and TRBJ1-2, with D possibly TRBD1 on 6 matching bases. CDR1 LNHDA and CDR2 SQIVND come from the germline V gene (reference sequence). Trimming cost V 5 bases and J 6 bases, with 22 bases left between them. The CDR3 is 16 residues long. The CDR3 spells CASSPSTGSIRNGYTF. In DNA, the CDR3 is TGTGCCAGTAGTCCGAGCACAGGGTCCATCCGGAATGGCTACACCTTC.

This clone was found a few times. V gene TRBV5-6 combines with J gene TRBJ1-2; 8 bases are a match to TRBD1. CDR1 SGHDT and CDR2 YYEEEE come from the germline V gene. After removal of 3 bases from V and 1 base from J, the junction contained 5 bases not matched to a gene. This CDR3 comprises 15 residues. CDR3 sequence (DNA): TGTGCCAGCAGCTCCAGGACAGGGCATAACTATGGCTACACCTTC. Protein sequence: CASSSRTGHNYGYTF.

This clone showed up just a few times. The gene calls are TRBV15 and TRBJ1-1; tentative D call: TRBD1 (6 bases). The germline V gene encodes CDR1 LNHNV and CDR2 YYDKDF (reference sequence). The CDR3 runs 14 residues. V was shortened by 7 bases and J by 1 base, with 13 bases between the two germline ends. CDR3 bases: TGTGCCACCATCTTGGACAGAGGGAACACTGAAGCTTTCTTT. This sequence encodes CATILDRGNTEAFF.

CDR3 sequence reads: CASSIVTGRDEQYF. The CDR3 DNA reads TGTGCCAGTAGTATAGTCACCGGGCGGGACGAGCAGTACTTC. The gene calls are TRBV19 and TRBJ2-5, with D tentatively TRBD2 (5 bases). The J call may be in error: the DNA end matches TRBJ2-7 better. Germline CDR1 reads LNHDA; CDR2 reads SQIVND (reference sequence). The CDR3 sequence is 14 residues long.

The rearrangement links TRBV6-5 to TRBJ2-5; tentative D call: TRBD1 (6 bases). The last part of the DNA fits TRBJ2-7 better; the J call may be wrong. The CDR3 has 16 amino acids. Germline V gene sequence: CDR1 MNHEY, CDR2 SVGAGI. CDR3 bases: TGTGCCAGCAGTTACAAAGAACAGGGCGCTAACTACGAGCAGTACTTC. This gives the protein CASSYKEQGANYEQYF.

The rearrangement joins TRBV7-2 to TRBJ1-5, with TRBD1 matching 8 bases. Germline V CDR1 and CDR2: SGHTA, FQGNSA. CDR3 length equals 14 residues. V was clipped by 5 bases and J by 6 bases; unmatched bases: 6. CDR3 sequence reads: CASSLGQGSQPQHF. CDR3 bases: TGTGCCAGCAGCCTAGGACAGGGATCTCAGCCCCAGCATTTT.

The table lists this clone with a count of one. The chain is built from TRBV4-1 and TRBJ2-1, with 13 bases identical to TRBD2. The germline V gene has CDR1 MGHRA and CDR2 YSYEKL. The CDR3 is 16 residues long. V lost 2 bases, J lost 5 bases, and 3 bases stayed unmatched. CDR3 sequence: CASSQIGTSGNNEQFF. The DNA of the CDR3 is TGCGCCAGCAGCCAAATAGGGACTAGCGGGAACAATGAGCAGTTCTTC.